This paragraph covers one T cell receptor beta chain sequence. Read coverage stops 3 residues before the CDR3 terminus; the germline J gene supplies the remainder. Dot-blot hybridization genotyped cervical HPV amplified with MY09/MY11 PCR. The data stem from a study of T cells in women clearing cervical HPV infection. Study overall: Cases: HPV16-related CIN3 or worse on histology, 2 invasive cancers. Cases' blood sampling followed lesion detection by median about 21 weeks (90 to 200). Blood came at first lesion visit for cases, post-clearance for controls.

Profiling relied on immunoSEQ multiplex PCR, and the TCRdb table lists in-frame clones only, not all of them. The specimen's table records approximately 31,000 clones. The CDR3 is 14 residues long. V gave up 4 bases and J gave up 3 bases, with 13 bases separating them. Germline V gene lookup returns CDR1 SGHKS and CDR2 YYEKEE (reference sequence). Sample: blood buffy coat. This clonotype originated in a woman aged 18 to 75 with a cervical HPV16 infection that either progressed to CIN3+ or cleared (not recorded which). V and J are TRBV5-5 and TRBJ2-5, with D perhaps matching TRBD1 (5 bases). Partial CDR3 DNA: TGTGCCAGCAGCCCCGGACAATTCGAAGAGACC. It yields the protein CASSPGQFEET. The CDR3, in full, reads CASSPGQFEETQYF.